This T cell receptor (beta chain) was retrieved from a study of blood T cell repertoires in COVID-19. Trimming removed 4 bases at V and 2 bases at J, with 10 bases between. The CDR3 is made up of 14 amino acids. The germline CDR1 and CDR2 sequences are WSHSY and SAAADI. Original processing methods: Reference gene primer amplification gave estimated nucleated cell counts. Sequencing was performed with immunoSEQ multiplex PCR; in TCRdb, only in-frame clones are kept and a portion is missing. V, J and clone size are taken as reported in that table, and D and trimming were inferred from the DNA itself. The sample shows over 55,000 clones, 85% to 90% of them seen only once.

Sample: peripheral blood. The gene calls are TRBV10-2 and TRBJ2-3, with a tentative D call TRBD1 (6 bases). This TCR derives from a man aged 45-60 years with active COVID-19. The CDR3 spells CASSVGAYTDTQYF. Here the CDR3 DNA reads TGCGCCAGCAGTGTGGGGGCTTACACAGATACGCAGTATTTT.